One sample yielded the 19 T cell receptor beta chains listed below, sequenced in a study of T cell responses to AZD1222 COVID-19 vaccine. Some clones are missing from TCRdb's copy, which holds only in-frame ones; the method was immunoSEQ multiplex PCR. The sample shows about 55,000 clones, roughly 90% of them seen only once. The sequences come from peripheral blood, collected on day 0 of AZD1222 vaccination. All receptors come from an adult in good health.

The rearrangement links TRBV10-3 to TRBJ1-3, with 9 bases fitting TRBD1. J was trimmed by 0 bases and V by 2 bases; bases with no gene match: 2. Germline V gene lookup returns CDR1 ENHRY and CDR2 SYGVKD. This CDR3 spans 16 amino acids. Here the CDR3 reads CAISETGGGSGNTIYF. The CDR3 nucleotides read TGTGCCATCAGTGAGACAGGGGGCGGCTCTGGAAACACCATATATTTT.

This clone was found a few times. DNA for the CDR3: TGTGCCAGCAGCTTAGATCAAGGGGGGACAGGGCAGTACAATGAGCAGTTCTTC. Protein sequence: CASSLDQGGTGQYNEQFF. The chain couples TRBV11-3 to TRBJ2-1; 9 bases match TRBD1. V lost 0 bases, J lost 4 bases, and 10 bases stayed unmatched. Per the germline V gene, CDR1 is SGHNT and CDR2 is YENEEA. The CDR3 runs to 18 residues. Full variable domain (outside the CDR3, taken from reference TRBV11-3 and TRBJ2-1): EAGVVQSPRYKIIEKKQPVAFWCNPISGHNTLYWYLQNLGQGPELLIRYENEEAVDDSQLPKDRFSAERLKGVDSTLKIQPAELGDSAVYLCASSLDQGGTGQYNEQFFGPGTRLTVL.

The V call is TRBV28, the J call TRBJ1-5, with D unclear. Germline V gives CDR1 MDHEN, CDR2 SYDVKM. CDR3 length equals 12 residues. V was clipped by 5 bases and J by 3 bases, with 5 bases between them. This CDR3 reads CASSSTNQPQHF. CDR3 nucleotide sequence: TGTGCCAGCAGTAGCACCAATCAGCCCCAGCATTTT.

This chain uses TRBV19 with TRBJ1-5; TRBD1 is a possible D gene (6 bases). CDR1 and CDR2 from the germline V gene are LNHDA and SQIVND (reference sequence). This CDR3 has 14 residues. Trimming removed 9 bases from V and 2 bases from J, with 14 bases in between. The DNA for the CDR3 is TGTGCCAGCGCACAGGGTTTCGGCAATCAGCCCCAGCATTTT. It codes for CASAQGFGNQPQHF.

The chain employs TRBV25-1 and TRBJ2-7, with 8 bases matching TRBD1. This CDR3 region has 15 residues. Germline CDR1 reads MGHDK; CDR2 reads SYGVNS. J gave up 2 bases and V 3 bases, and 6 bases lay outside the gene matches. The chain's CDR3 is CASSDSGQGAYEQYF. As DNA, the CDR3 is TGTGCCAGCAGTGATTCTGGACAGGGTGCCTACGAGCAGTACTTC.

The chain couples TRBV5-1 to TRBJ2-2, with D possibly TRBD2 on 5 matching bases. Trimming pared 0 bases from V and 6 bases from J, leaving 12 bases between. Germline CDR1 is SGHRS and CDR2 is YFSETQ. The CDR3 runs to 15 residues. In DNA, the CDR3 is TGCGCCAGCAGCTTGGGAGGGATTGCGTCCGGGGAGCTGTTTTTT. Encoded protein: CASSLGGIASGELFF.

This chain links TRBV6-1 with TRBJ1-1; a weak D match, TRBD1 (5 bases). The V gene lost 1 base and the J gene lost 6 bases, with 9 bases spanning the gap. Germline V gives CDR1 MNHNS, CDR2 SASEGT. This CDR3 is built from 13 residues. CDR3 sequence reads: CASSEVLGAEAFF. The CDR3 DNA is TGTGCCAGCAGTGAAGTGTTGGGGGCTGAAGCTTTCTTT.

The chain joins TRBV24-1 to TRBJ2-3; D possibly corresponds to TRBD1 (5 bases). Germline values: CDR1 KGHDR, CDR2 SFDVKD. V was clipped by 5 bases and J by 0 bases, with 11 bases between them. The length of the CDR3 is 15 residues. The CDR3 region has the DNA TGTGCCACCAGTGGGACAAAAGAAAGCACAGATACGCAGTATTTT. Protein: CATSGTKESTDTQYF.

This chain connects TRBV10-1 to TRBJ1-3; D not resolved. CDR1 and CDR2 from the germline V gene are WNHNN and SYGVQD (reference sequence). V shed 10 bases and J shed 0 bases, with 7 bases lying between them. This CDR3 comprises 12 residues. The CDR3 here is CATKDSGNTIYF. The DNA for the CDR3 is TGCGCCACCAAAGACTCTGGAAACACCATATATTTT.

The chain uses TRBV5-3 and TRBJ2-7; tentatively, D is TRBD1 or TRBD2 (5 bases each). TRBV5-3 is an ORF, and what it does is uncertain. The CDR3 loop spans 14 amino acids. Deletions cut 3 bases from V and 2 bases from J, with 12 bases between. For the CDR3, the DNA is TGTGCCAGAAGCTGGCAGGGACCACCCTACGAGCAGTACTTC. Translation gives CARSWQGPPYEQYF.

V usage is TRBV19 and J usage is TRBJ1-5, with D possibly TRBD1 on 6 matching bases. Germline V gene data show CDR1 as LNHDA and CDR2 as SQIVND (reference sequence). The V end lost 6 bases, the J end lost 4 bases, and 16 bases lay between the germline ends. The CDR3 consists of 15 residues. DNA of the CDR3: TGTGCCAGTAGGTCGAGGGGGGGCGAAAATCAGCCCCAGCATTTT. This translates into CASRSRGGENQPQHF.

This chain joins TRBV29-1 and TRBJ2-3; D may correspond to TRBD1 or TRBD2 (5 bases each). Trimming cost V 3 bases and J 4 bases, with 11 bases left between them. From germline, CDR1 is SQVTM and CDR2 ANQGSEA. The length of the CDR3 is 13 residues. The CDR3 region has the DNA TGCAGCGTTGACATCCGGGGACCAGATACGCAGTATTTT. The encoded protein is CSVDIRGPDTQYF.

This chain links TRBV6-1 with TRBJ2-3, with 9 nucleotides matching TRBD1. Trimming took 4 bases from V and 1 from J; bases not matched to a gene: 9. CDR1 is MNHNS and CDR2 is SASEGT in the germline V gene. The CDR3 has 17 amino acids. CDR3 nucleotides: TGTGCCAGCAGTGCGGACAGGGGCGCAGGGGGCACAGATACGCAGTATTTT. This codes for CASSADRGAGGTDTQYF.

The rearrangement uses TRBV28 and TRBJ1-5, with D possibly being TRBD1 (6 bases). The CDR3 sequence is 16 residues long. Trimming took off 3 bases at V and 2 bases at J, with 14 bases between the two ends. Germline V gene sequence: CDR1 MDHEN, CDR2 SYDVKM. CDR3 nucleotides: TGTGCCAGCAGTTTCGGGGGGCGCGGGGGCAATCAGCCCCAGCATTTT. It specifies CASSFGGRGGNQPQHF.

The chain recombines TRBV7-8 with TRBJ1-1; TRBD1 is a possible D gene (6 bases). The V end was cut by 2 bases, the J end by 4 bases, with 11 bases between. This CDR3 region has 14 residues. Germline lookup yields CDR1 SGHVS and CDR2 FQNEAQ. CDR3 DNA: TGTGCCAGCAGCTTATACAGGGATCCCACTGAAGCTTTCTTT. Its translation is CASSLYRDPTEAFF.

A remark on this clone: Compared with germline, one end of the junction differs, possibly owing to a read error. This chain connects TRBV10-3 to TRBJ2-5; 7 bases are shared with TRBD1. The CDR3 consists of 14 residues. CDR1 and CDR2 from the germline V gene are ENHRY and SYGVKD. In DNA, the CDR3 is TGTGCCATCAGTGAGGGGACAGCCTCAGAGCCCCAGTACTTC. It specifies CAISEGTASEPQYF.

The J gene is TRBJ1-1, the V gene TRBV28; D is uncertain. This CDR3 is 12 amino acids long. Trimming cost V 2 bases and J 6 bases, with 7 bases left between them. CDR1 is MDHEN and CDR2 is SYDVKM in the germline V gene. Here the CDR3 reads CASSLSQAEAFF. The CDR3 DNA is TGTGCCAGCAGTTTAAGTCAGGCTGAAGCTTTCTTT.

This sequence joins TRBV7-2 and TRBJ1-6, with TRBD1 matching over 10 bases. The CDR3 has 15 residues. Germline loops: CDR1 SGHTA, CDR2 FQGNSA. V gave up 4 bases and J gave up 8 bases; unmatched junction bases: 5. In DNA form, the CDR3 reads TGTGCCAGCAGCTATGGACAGGGGGGTTATTCACCCCTCCACTTT. It specifies CASSYGQGGYSPLHF.

J is TRBJ2-1 and V is TRBV30; TRBD2 matches 11 bases. The CDR3 consists of 15 residues. Per the germline V gene, CDR1 is GTSNPN and CDR2 is SVGIG (reference sequence). With 4 bases clipped from V and 4 bases from J, the junction kept 6 bases outside the gene matches. The CDR3 DNA reads as TGTGCCTGGAAGGTGACTAGCGGGATGTACAATGAGCAGTTCTTC. Amino acids: CAWKVTSGMYNEQFF.